These T cell receptor beta chains were read from a single sample in a study of blood T cell repertoires in COVID-19. Data came from immunoSEQ multiplex PCR; TCRdb stores just in-frame clones and leaves some out. The table records some 200,000 clones, around nine tenths of them present only once. Sample: peripheral blood. These receptors were obtained from a man between 45 and 60 years old with COVID-19, enrolled during active disease. CDR3s leave out the opening cysteine and the closing phenylalanine or tryptophan.

V gene: TRBV5-1; J gene: TRBJ2-7; CDR3 protein: ASSPGPGGHEQY
V gene: TRBV27; J gene: TRBJ1-2; CDR3 protein: ASSSLTGTTNYGYT
V gene: TRBV18; J gene: TRBJ1-5; CDR3 protein: ASSPFRTASNQPQH
V gene: TRBV10-3; J gene: TRBJ1-5; CDR3 protein: AISDSRGGNQPQH
V gene: TRBV19; J gene: TRBJ2-7; CDR3 protein: ASSPGLAGYEQY
V gene: TRBV6-5; J gene: TRBJ1-1; CDR3 protein: ASRETGDNTEAF
V gene: TRBV27; J gene: TRBJ1-4; CDR3 protein: ASSPIHNEKLF
V gene: TRBV28; J gene: TRBJ1-5; CDR3 protein: ASSPLAGSNQPQH
V gene: TRBV6-5; J gene: TRBJ1-1; CDR3 protein: ASSPGYLNTEAF
V gene: TRBV19; J gene: TRBJ2-2; CDR3 protein: ASSRQGALDTGELF
V gene: TRBV19; J gene: TRBJ2-1; CDR3 protein: ASSIVGTSGRSSYNEQF
V gene: TRBV5-1; J gene: TRBJ1-3; CDR3 protein: ASSPGGSSGNTIY
V gene: TRBV5-8; J gene: TRBJ1-5; CDR3 protein: ASNSGTPYQPQH
V gene: TRBV29-1; J gene: TRBJ1-4; CDR3 protein: SVEVGGGGEKLF
V gene: TRBV24-1; J gene: TRBJ2-1; CDR3 protein: ATSDGQGNEQF
V gene: TRBV19; J gene: TRBJ1-1; CDR3 protein: ASSIGAVIGTEAF
V gene: TRBV10-3; J gene: TRBJ2-5; CDR3 protein: AINSGEETQY
V gene: TRBV28; J gene: TRBJ1-2; CDR3 protein: ASSYPARAWGYGYT
V gene: TRBV3-1/TRBV3-2; J gene: TRBJ2-1; CDR3 protein: ASSHLGGAHNEQF
V gene: TRBV5-8; J gene: TRBJ2-5; CDR3 protein: ASSLHRGTLSQETQY
V gene: TRBV20-1; J gene: TRBJ1-2; CDR3 protein: SASNPRQGTNYGYT
V gene: TRBV2; J gene: TRBJ1-5; CDR3 protein: ASSEGTFSNQPQH
V gene: TRBV6-1; J gene: TRBJ2-2; CDR3 protein: ASSEATSGGAANTGELF
V gene: TRBV28; J gene: TRBJ2-1; CDR3 protein: ASRGQGRDEQF
V gene: TRBV11-2; J gene: TRBJ2-2; CDR3 protein: ASRTAGGITGELF
V gene: TRBV19; J gene: TRBJ1-5; CDR3 protein: ASNKQGPNQPQH
V gene: TRBV2; J gene: TRBJ2-2; CDR3 protein: ASSRAGDSGELF
V gene: TRBV29-1; J gene: TRBJ2-1; CDR3 protein: SVERDRGRDEQF
V gene: TRBV3-1/TRBV3-2; J gene: TRBJ1-5; CDR3 protein: ASSRRGNQPQH
V gene: TRBV7-9; J gene: TRBJ1-1; CDR3 protein: ASSLGIRLEAF
V gene: TRBV5-1; J gene: TRBJ2-1; CDR3 protein: ASSATGNNEQF
V gene: TRBV14; J gene: TRBJ2-7; CDR3 protein: ASSHLTGMAEQY
V gene: TRBV28; J gene: TRBJ2-3; CDR3 protein: ASSYFSSQGRDTQY
V gene: TRBV9; J gene: TRBJ2-2; CDR3 protein: ASSVRTSGVFGELF
V gene: TRBV21-1; J gene: TRBJ1-5; CDR3 protein: ASSGSVGRRNQPQH
V gene: TRBV29-1; J gene: TRBJ1-2; CDR3 protein: SVAWTGTAGYT
V gene: TRBV29-1; J gene: TRBJ2-4; CDR3 protein: SVESLRDTKNIQY
V gene: TRBV2; J gene: TRBJ1-6; CDR3 protein: ASSLGSTAGSPLH
V gene: TRBV6-5; J gene: TRBJ1-1; CDR3 protein: ASSYSRGVNTEAF
V gene: TRBV27; J gene: TRBJ2-2; CDR3 protein: ASTSGANTGELF
V gene: TRBV19; J gene: TRBJ1-1; CDR3 protein: ASSIAGKNTEAF
V gene: TRBV2; J gene: TRBJ1-2; CDR3 protein: ASSEGSGPGYGYT
V gene: TRBV5-1; J gene: TRBJ1-2; CDR3 protein: ASSLYGTGVLGYGYT
V gene: TRBV25-1; J gene: TRBJ2-7; CDR3 protein: ASSVIYEQY
V gene: TRBV14; J gene: TRBJ2-2; CDR3 protein: ASSQDYGGWSLNTGELF
V gene: TRBV25-1; J gene: TRBJ2-1; CDR3 protein: ASRGAGLNEQF
V gene: TRBV7-8; J gene: TRBJ1-5; CDR3 protein: ATVVGASDQPQH
V gene: TRBV7-3; J gene: TRBJ2-1; CDR3 protein: ASSLWTSGSNEQF
V gene: TRBV5-1; J gene: TRBJ2-2; CDR3 protein: ASSFRRGGGTGELF